This TCR beta chain was documented in a study of blood T cell repertoires in COVID-19. Across the study: Collection of acute and convalescent COVID-19 samples took place in the United States, Italy and Spain.

Germline V lookup: CDR1 MGHRA, CDR2 YSYEKL. The CDR3 totals 18 residues. V was pared by 1 base and J by 3 bases, with 18 bases between. A few counts support this clone. Original analysis: Reference gene primer amplification gave estimated nucleated cell counts. Clones were read by immunoSEQ multiplex PCR, and TCRdb kept only the in-frame ones, dropping some. V and J calls and clone size follow that table, whereas D and trimming were derived from the DNA. The sample includes about 80,000 clones, 76% of them seen just once. The TCR originated in a man aged 65-85 years with active or convalescent COVID-19. The chain carries TRBV4-1 and TRBJ1-4; D gene ambiguous. The sequenced sample consisted of peripheral blood. CDR3 protein: CASSQVGEVGRANEKLFF. The CDR3 nucleotides are TGCGCCAGCAGCCAAGTTGGAGAAGTCGGGCGGGCTAATGAAAAACTGTTTTTT.